This T cell receptor (beta chain) was recovered during a study of T cells after yellow fever vaccination (dated by TCRdb to the late 2010s). Looking at the study overall: Libraries from fractions with low cell numbers were prepared with the SMART-Seq v4 Ultra Low Input RNA kit. Two healthy male donors made up the cohort, one aged 18 to 29 years and the other aged 30 to 39 years. Bulk TCR alpha and beta repertoires were sequenced longitudinally to track T-cell clones before and after primary and booster YFV17D yellow fever vaccination. Blood samples were taken at several timepoints before and after primary and secondary immunization, and bulk PBMC replicates and cell subsets were isolated. General study outcomes and caveats: Because the study included only a couple of donors, the extent to which the findings can be generalized is limited. Compared with the primary T-cell response, the secondary T-cell response was weaker but faster, peaking on day 5 rather than day 15. A small fraction of clonotypes showed up in both the CD4 and CD8 compartments, probably as a result of convergent recombination. Most clones expanded after primary vaccination were re-detected after the booster (about 96% of CD4 and approximately 89% of CD8), suggesting broad memory maintenance. Computational filtering was required because FACS-sorted repertoires could contain abundant contaminating clonotypes from the bulk population.

The label giving this sample's treatment or condition can be read as: live attenuated yellow fever vaccine strain. Two biological replicates of bulk PBMCs were collected at each blood-draw timepoint. PBMCs were isolated from peripheral blood using a standard Ficoll-Paque protocol. TriZol was used to extract RNA from bulk PBMCs, CD4 and CD8 fractions, and dextramer-positive and dextramer-negative fractions. This clonotype came up many times. Its antigen is unknown. Base quality data are lacking; no much larger clone is found one base away. Sequenced using an Illumina NovaSeq 6000. TCR cDNA was synthesized by 5'RACE template switching, through which a universal primer site and unique molecular identifiers were introduced. cDNA synthesis was primed from both the TCR alpha and TCR beta constant segments. Library amplification involved two PCR steps, and the second step added sample barcodes and sequencing adapters. Sequencing of libraries was performed on Illumina HiSeq 2500 (2x100 bp) or NovaSeq (2x150 bp). Per the source publication's procedure: Reads were demultiplexed and collapsed into UMI consensus sequences with MIGEC, and V(D)J alignment was performed with MiXCR. Vaccine-responding clonotypes were defined with edgeR using replicate PBMC samples, requiring FDR below 0.01 and a log2 fold change above 5 up to day 15. Bulk clonotypes were assigned CD4 or CD8 identity according to which sequenced CD4 or CD8 repertoire held them at higher abundance. Using fastp at Q25 and MiXCR, TCRdb reprocessed the public reads and kept productive beta chains. Each entry merges the rows of one CDR3 protein and shows their most common DNA and genes. The V and J calls and clone size are TCRdb's, not the authors'. This sample comprises fewer than 350,000 distinct CDR3 sequences, around 4.5% of them detected only once. The ten largest clonotypes hold approximately 19% of the sample.

From its cysteine to its phenylalanine, the CDR3 spans 11 amino acids. Only the CDR3 DNA is retained, 33 bases long and in frame from the first base. The junction carries 10 bases between V and J, which are trimmed by 4 bases and 7 bases respectively. CDR1 and CDR2, per the germline V gene, are SQVTM and ANQGSEA. The sample in question was PBMCs, obtained 15 days after the yellow fever booster vaccination. The chain links TRBV29-1 with TRBJ1-1; no confident D gene assignment can be made. The TCR sequence derives from a man aged 18-30 years who received the YFV17D yellow fever vaccine. The CDR3 region has the sequence CSVGSGGEAFF. The DNA reads TGCAGCGTTGGCAGTGGTGGTGAAGCTTTCTTT.